The 17 T cell receptor beta chains below all came from one sample that was sequenced in a study of multiple sclerosis patients with progressive multifocal leukoencephalopathy. Indicated time point: before natalizumab initiation. Profiling relied on immunoSEQ multiplex PCR, and the TCRdb table lists in-frame clones only, not all of them. The sample yields tens of thousands of clones, 85% to 95% seen once. The specimen sequenced was PBMCs. The receptors were sampled from a man aged 25-40 years with multiple sclerosis.

The V and J genes are TRBV30 and TRBJ2-7; 11 positions match TRBD2. The CDR3 covers 13 residues. V was clipped by 3 bases and J by 7 bases; unmatched bases: 5. Germline values: CDR1 GTSNPN, CDR2 SVGIG (reference sequence). The CDR3 here is CAWSRRLAGEQYV. Written as DNA, the CDR3 is TGTGCCTGGAGCCGCAGACTAGCGGGGGAGCAGTACGTC.

This chain uses TRBV6-1 with TRBJ2-5; D uncertain. The germline V and J ends were trimmed by 7 bases and 1 base, with 10 bases remaining between them. The length of the CDR3 is 13 residues. Germline V CDR1 and CDR2: MNHNS, SASEGT. The CDR3 sequence is CASTRTAQETQYF. The DNA for the CDR3 is TGTGCCAGCACCCGTACAGCCCAAGAGACCCAGTACTTC.

The sample holds a few counts of this clone. V usage is TRBV7-9 and J usage is TRBJ1-4; D remains ambiguous. The ends were cut back, 6 bases at V and 1 base at J, with 6 bases in the middle. The CDR3 totals 13 residues. Germline V gene lookup returns CDR1 SEHNR and CDR2 FQNEAQ (reference sequence). CDR3 protein: CASRTKTNEKLFF. In DNA, the CDR3 is TGTGCCAGCAGAACGAAAACTAATGAAAAACTGTTTTTT.

This clone was recorded once. The chain couples TRBV30 to TRBJ2-7; the D gene is possibly TRBD2 (6 bases). CDR3 length: 13 amino acids. Trimming removed 0 bases from V and 3 bases from J, with 9 bases in between. From germline, CDR1 is GTSNPN and CDR2 SVGIG (reference sequence). The DNA of the CDR3 is TGTGCCTGGAGTGTCGCGGGGATCTACGAGCAGTACGTC. Its translation: CAWSVAGIYEQYV.

The chain is built from TRBV19 and TRBJ1-5, with 9 bases identical to TRBD1. The CDR3 is made up of 13 amino acids. Trimming took 5 bases from V and 5 from J; bases not matched to a gene: 1. Germline CDR1 reads LNHDA; CDR2 reads SQIVND (reference sequence). The CDR3 here is CASSGQGYQPQHF. CDR3 DNA sequence: TGTGCCAGTAGTGGACAGGGGTATCAGCCCCAGCATTTT.

This sequence joins TRBV11-2 and TRBJ2-4; D is possibly TRBD1 (5 bases). Between the trimmed V and J ends, which lost 1 base and 4 bases, there was a span of 11 bases. The CDR3 has 15 amino acids. Per the germline V gene, CDR1 is SGHAT and CDR2 is FQNNGV. CDR3 in amino acids: CASSLVSGLKNIQYF. The CDR3 nucleotides read TGTGCCAGCAGCTTAGTTTCAGGGTTGAAAAACATTCAGTACTTC.

The chain recombines TRBV11-3 with TRBJ2-2; TRBD1 matches 7 bases. Per germline, CDR1 SGHNT and CDR2 YENEEA. The V segment lost 6 bases and the J segment 5 bases; nucleotides outside the gene matches: 6. This CDR3 spans 14 amino acids. CDR3 in DNA: TGTGCCAGCAGTAGGGACAGTGGGACCGGGGAGCTGTTTTTT. Translation gives CASSRDSGTGELFF.

The chain uses TRBV9 and TRBJ2-3; possible D gene TRBD2, 5 bases. V was clipped by 1 base and J by 1 base, with 10 bases between them. CDR3 length equals 15 residues. Germline V CDR1 and CDR2: SGDLS, YYNGEE. CDR3 protein: CASSVWESRTDTQYF. The DNA for the CDR3 is TGTGCCAGCAGCGTATGGGAGTCTCGCACAGATACGCAGTATTTT.

V gene TRBV5-4 combines with J gene TRBJ2-3; D gene unclear. The CDR3 length is 15 residues. Germline V CDR1 and CDR2: SGHNT, YYREEE (reference sequence). V was clipped by 0 bases and J by 4 bases, with 12 bases between them. This chain's CDR3 is CASSLVERSPDTQYF. CDR3 DNA: TGTGCCAGCAGCTTGGTGGAGAGGAGCCCAGATACGCAGTATTTT.

This clone occurred once. This chain uses TRBV13 with TRBJ2-7, with 12 bases lining up with TRBD2. The junction had 3 bases not matched to a gene; V was cut back by 6 bases and J by 0 bases. Germline values: CDR1 PRHDT, CDR2 FYEKMQ (reference sequence). The CDR3 totals 15 residues. The CDR3 reads CASSLLAGGSYEQYV. CDR3 nucleotides: TGTGCCAGCAGTTTACTAGCGGGAGGCTCCTACGAGCAGTACGTC.

The chain is built from TRBV9 and TRBJ2-1; 10 bases line up with TRBD2. CDR3 length equals 15 residues. Trimming cost V 2 bases and J 6 bases; bases outside gene matches: 5. CDR1 and CDR2 (germline): SGDLS, YYNGEE. CDR3 sequence (DNA): TGTGCCAGCAGCGTCAAACTAGCGGGACCCAATGAGCAGTTCTTC. This translates into CASSVKLAGPNEQFF.

The chain couples TRBV7-9 to TRBJ2-5, with 10 bases matching TRBD1. J lost 5 bases, V lost 5 bases, and 14 bases had no gene match. The CDR3 spans 17 residues. CDR1 is SEHNR, CDR2 FQNEAQ, per germline (reference sequence). CDR3 residues: CASSLLLGTGVIETQYF. CDR3 DNA sequence: TGTGCCAGCAGCCTTTTGTTGGGGACAGGGGTTATCGAGACCCAGTACTTC.

This sequence joins TRBV4-1 and TRBJ1-1; 7 bases are shared with TRBD1. The CDR3 is 16 residues long. CDR1 is MGHRA, CDR2 YSYEKL, per germline. J was trimmed by 1 base and V by 5 bases; bases with no gene match: 10. CDR3 residues: CASSSQDRTGNTEAFF. For the CDR3, the DNA is TGCGCCAGCAGCTCCCAGGACAGGACGGGGAACACTGAAGCTTTCTTT.

This clone was detected a few times. The chain is built from TRBV7-9 and TRBJ2-7; D call uncertain. The CDR3 has 14 residues. Trimming shortened V by 8 bases and J by 0 bases, and 14 bases separated the two germline ends. CDR1 and CDR2 (germline): SEHNR, FQNEAQ (reference sequence). The CDR3 here is CASRPLGLSYEQYF. The CDR3 nucleotides are TGTGCCAGCCGTCCCCTAGGCCTCTCCTACGAGCAGTACTTC.

V is TRBV13 and J is TRBJ2-7, with 11 nucleotides matching TRBD2. The junction had 4 bases not matched to a gene; V was cut back by 0 bases and J by 3 bases. CDR1 PRHDT and CDR2 FYEKMQ come from the germline V gene (reference sequence). The CDR3 totals 16 residues. In nucleotides, the CDR3 is TGTGCCAGCAGCTTAGGGGTCGGACTAGCGGGCTACGAGCAGTACTTC. It codes for CASSLGVGLAGYEQYF.

The chain links TRBV5-1 to TRBJ2-5; no clear D gene. With 8 bases removed from V and 2 bases from J, the gap between germline ends came to 10 bases. Germline V gene data show CDR1 as SGHRS and CDR2 as YFSETQ. The CDR3 consists of 12 residues. The CDR3 region has the DNA TGCGCCAGTCGTCTTGAGCAAGAGACCCAGTACTTC. This translates into CASRLEQETQYF.

In its sample, this clone was seen once. This rearrangement joins TRBV12-5 to TRBJ1-2; D gene unclear. The V gene lost 0 bases and the J gene lost 6 bases, with 23 bases spanning the gap. Germline lookup yields CDR1 LGHNT and CDR2 FRNRAP. The CDR3 runs 18 residues. CDR3 sequence reads: CASGLVVWQYNRGHGYTF. In nucleotides, the CDR3 is TGTGCTAGTGGTTTGGTAGTATGGCAGTATAACCGCGGCCATGGCTACACCTTC.